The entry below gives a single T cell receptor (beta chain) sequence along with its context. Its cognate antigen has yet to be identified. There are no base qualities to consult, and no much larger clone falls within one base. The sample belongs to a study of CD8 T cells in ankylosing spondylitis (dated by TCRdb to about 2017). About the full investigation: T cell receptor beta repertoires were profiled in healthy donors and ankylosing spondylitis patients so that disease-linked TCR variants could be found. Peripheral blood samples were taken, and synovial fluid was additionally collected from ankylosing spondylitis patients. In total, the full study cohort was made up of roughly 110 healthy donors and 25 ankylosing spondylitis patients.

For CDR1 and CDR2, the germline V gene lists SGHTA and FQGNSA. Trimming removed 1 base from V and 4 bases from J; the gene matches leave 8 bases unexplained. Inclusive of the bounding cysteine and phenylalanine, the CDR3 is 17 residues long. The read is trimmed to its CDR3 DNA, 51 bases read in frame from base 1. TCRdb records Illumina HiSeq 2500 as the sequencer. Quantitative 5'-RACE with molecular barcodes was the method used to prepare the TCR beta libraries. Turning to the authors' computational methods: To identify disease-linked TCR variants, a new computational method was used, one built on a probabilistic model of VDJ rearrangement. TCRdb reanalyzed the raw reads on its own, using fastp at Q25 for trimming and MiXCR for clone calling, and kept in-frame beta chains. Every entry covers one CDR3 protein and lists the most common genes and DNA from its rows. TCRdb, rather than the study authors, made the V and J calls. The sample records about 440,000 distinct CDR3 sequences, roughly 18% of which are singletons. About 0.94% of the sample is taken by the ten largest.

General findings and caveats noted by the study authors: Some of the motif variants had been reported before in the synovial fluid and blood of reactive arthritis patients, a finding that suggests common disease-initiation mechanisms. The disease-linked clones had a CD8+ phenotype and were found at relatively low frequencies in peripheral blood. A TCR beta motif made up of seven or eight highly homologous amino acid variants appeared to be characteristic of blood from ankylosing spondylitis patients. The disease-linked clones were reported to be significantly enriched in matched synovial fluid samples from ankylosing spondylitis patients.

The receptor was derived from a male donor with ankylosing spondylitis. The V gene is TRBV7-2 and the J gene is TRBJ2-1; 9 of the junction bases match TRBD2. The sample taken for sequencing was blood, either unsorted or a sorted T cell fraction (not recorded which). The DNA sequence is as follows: TGTGCCAGCAGCTTAGGGGCTAGCGGGGCCATATACAATGAGCAGTTCTTC. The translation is CASSLGASGAIYNEQFF.